Given below is one T cell receptor beta chain in context. Source study methods: Cell counts per sample came from amplifying reference gene primers. The data were produced by immunoSEQ multiplex PCR, yet TCRdb's version contains in-frame clones alone and is incomplete. V and J calls and clone size are those listed in that table; D and trimming were worked out from the DNA. This table has 150,000 to 200,000 clones, around nine tenths appearing once. Seattle enrolled patients during active infection and tracked them longitudinally. The data originate from a study of blood T cell repertoires in COVID-19. Overall study: Both acute and convalescent COVID-19 samples were obtained from the United States, Italy and Spain. T cells, B-cell-depleted T cells, or PBMCs supplied cDNA or gDNA.

Germline-derived CDR1 and CDR2 are SGHRS and YFSETQ. With 4 bases clipped from V and 9 bases from J, the junction kept 6 bases outside the gene matches. CDR3 length: 14 amino acids. The clonotype was recovered from a woman in her 70s with COVID-19, enrolled during active disease. The specimen was peripheral blood. V is TRBV5-1 and J is TRBJ1-6; 8 bases are shared with TRBD1. The CDR3 is CASSLDRVGSPLHF. The DNA for the CDR3 is TGCGCCAGCAGCCTGGACAGGGTGGGTTCACCCCTCCACTTT.